The 21 T cell receptor beta chains given below trace back to one sample, sequenced in a study of cytomegalovirus exposure and HLA in healthy donors (dated 2017 in TCRdb). Library construction relied on the immunoSEQ multiplex PCR assay. The table comes from immuneACCESS by way of TCRdb, which keeps in-frame sequences with V and J called. Part of the clones is missing from these tables; in studies checked, under half for an unresolved V gene and the rest for unknown reasons. In this sample the table shows about 150,000 clones, around 88% of which occur a single time. About a fifth of the sample is taken by the ten largest. Material for sequencing was PBMCs. These receptors were collected from a man aged 18-30 years in good health and CMV-seropositive.

This rearrangement joins TRBV7-9 to TRBJ2-3; TRBD2 matches 7 bases. Per germline, CDR1 SEHNR and CDR2 FQNEAQ (reference sequence). The CDR3 totals 15 residues. The trim removed 0 bases at V and 1 base at J, leaving 1 base unmatched. The CDR3 protein is CASSLASGGTDTQYF. The CDR3 region has the DNA TGTGCCAGCAGCTTAGCCAGCGGGGGCACAGATACGCAGTATTTT.

This clone showed up just a few times. This same CDR3 is encoded by further DNA sequences in the sample. V usage is TRBV18 and J usage is TRBJ1-2, with D maybe TRBD1 (5 bases). V was trimmed by 3 bases and J by 2 bases, leaving 7 bases between them. This CDR3 is 13 amino acids long. The germline gives CDR1 KGHSH, CDR2 LQKENI. CDR3 DNA: TGTGCCAGCTCACCGGGGGGGAACTATGGCTACACCTTC. This codes for CASSPGGNYGYTF.

The chain is built from TRBV6-5 and TRBJ1-2, with D possibly matching TRBD1 (6 bases). V shed 6 bases and J shed 0 bases, with 14 bases lying between them. Per germline, CDR1 MNHEY and CDR2 SVGAGI. The CDR3 contains 15 residues. The CDR3 region is CASRPEQGSNYGYTF. The DNA for the CDR3 is TGTGCCAGCAGACCCGAACAGGGTTCTAACTATGGCTACACCTTC.

The chain carries TRBV5-6 and TRBJ1-3, with D possibly being TRBD1 (5 bases). This CDR3 is built from 15 residues. V lost 4 bases to trimming and J lost 4 bases, with 15 bases between them. Germline V gene data show CDR1 as SGHDT and CDR2 as YYEEEE. This CDR3 reads CASSPGVLGGNTIYF. DNA for the CDR3: TGTGCCAGCAGCCCGGGGGTTCTAGGGGGAAACACCATATATTTT.

The V and J genes are TRBV15 and TRBJ1-1; no clear D gene. Deletions cut 2 bases from V and 2 bases from J, with 3 bases between. The CDR3 has 12 residues. The germline CDR1 and CDR2 sequences are LNHNV and YYDKDF (reference sequence). Here the CDR3 DNA reads TGTGCCACCAGCAGACTCAACACTGAAGCTTTCTTT. This translates into CATSRLNTEAFF.

This clone was counted at least ten times. At the DNA level, this CDR3 is encoded by other sequences in the same sample as well. The rearrangement links TRBV18 to TRBJ1-4, with 7 nucleotides matching TRBD1. Germline V gene data show CDR1 as KGHSH and CDR2 as LQKENI. The CDR3 covers 15 residues. V dropped 1 base and J dropped 4; count of bases not matched to a gene: 3. CDR3 DNA: TGTGCCAGCTCACCACGGGGACAGAATAATGAAAAACTGTTTTTT. Protein sequence: CASSPRGQNNEKLFF.

This chain joins TRBV15 and TRBJ1-5; 9 bases agree with TRBD1. Germline CDR1 and CDR2: LNHNV and YYDKDF (reference sequence). The CDR3 extends over 14 amino acids. Trimming at V came to 6 bases and at J to 6 bases, leaving 6 bases not matched to a gene. The CDR3 nucleotides are TGTGCCACCAGTAAGGACAGGGGAGGTCAGCCCCAGCATTTT. Translating gives CATSKDRGGQPQHF.

V and J are TRBV7-3 and TRBJ2-2; 8 nucleotides match TRBD2. The ends lost 3 bases at V and 0 bases at J; junction bases unmatched: 6. CDR3 length: 17 amino acids. In germline, CDR1 is SGHTA, CDR2 FQGTGA. The CDR3 loop is CASSLSGSGANTGELFF. DNA of the CDR3: TGTGCCAGCAGCTTGAGCGGGAGTGGGGCGAACACCGGGGAGCTGTTTTTT.

This rearrangement joins TRBV18 to TRBJ2-7; possible D gene TRBD1, 6 bases. Trimming removed 0 bases from V and 6 bases from J, with 15 bases in between. This CDR3 is 15 amino acids long. Germline assignment: CDR1 KGHSH and CDR2 LQKENI. This CDR3 is CASSPPNRDNSEQYF. CDR3 DNA sequence: TGTGCCAGCTCACCACCTAACCGGGACAATAGCGAGCAGTACTTC.

V gene TRBV4-1 combines with J gene TRBJ1-2, with 12 bases identical to TRBD1. Looked up from germline, CDR1 is MGHRA and CDR2 is YSYEKL. This CDR3 has 16 residues. Trimming removed 4 bases from V and 7 bases from J; junction bases left unmatched: 10. In nucleotides, the CDR3 is TGCGCCAGCAGCCCTTCCTGGGACAGGGGGCAGTCTGGCTACACCTTC. Residues: CASSPSWDRGQSGYTF.

The rearrangement uses TRBV2 and TRBJ1-6; possible D gene TRBD1, 5 bases. The CDR3 loop spans 15 amino acids. Per germline, CDR1 SNHLY and CDR2 FYNNEI. The V end was cut by 8 bases, the J end by 0 bases, with 11 bases between. The CDR3 sequence: CASPAGNSYNSPLHF. CDR3 DNA sequence: TGTGCCAGCCCTGCAGGGAACTCCTATAATTCACCCCTCCACTTT.

The DNA of the CDR3 is TGTGCCACCAGCAGAGATCAGGGGTGGAATGAAAAACTGTTTTTT. Translating gives CATSRDQGWNEKLFF. The chain joins TRBV15 to TRBJ1-4; a weak D match, TRBD1 (6 bases). The CDR3 has 15 residues. Germline V gene data show CDR1 as LNHNV and CDR2 as YYDKDF (reference sequence). V dropped 0 bases and J dropped 5 bases, with 10 bases sitting between them.

This clone was detected only a few times. This chain uses TRBV5-4 with TRBJ2-7; TRBD1 matches at 7 bases. Per the germline V gene, CDR1 is SGHNT and CDR2 is YYREEE (reference sequence). V trimming: 4 bases; J trimming: 3 bases; junction bases outside the gene matches: 10. The CDR3 has 15 amino acids. The CDR3 DNA follows: TGTGCCAGCAGCCCACAGACAGGGAAGGACTACGAGCAGTACTTC. Protein sequence: CASSPQTGKDYEQYF.

The chain recombines TRBV6-5 with TRBJ2-7; D is unresolved. This CDR3 comprises 14 residues. Germline CDR1 reads MNHEY; CDR2 reads SVGAGI. The germline V and J ends were trimmed by 2 bases and 5 bases, with 13 bases remaining between them. The chain's CDR3 is CASSYPAAAHEQYF. DNA of the CDR3: TGTGCCAGCAGTTACCCTGCGGCGGCCCACGAGCAGTACTTC.

The chain recombines TRBV7-9 with TRBJ1-4, with D possibly matching TRBD1 (5 bases). This CDR3 is 14 amino acids long. Germline V gene sequence: CDR1 SEHNR, CDR2 FQNEAQ (reference sequence). V lost 5 bases and J 8 bases, leaving 15 bases between the germline ends. The CDR3 loop is CASSIQGVREKLFF. CDR3 nucleotide sequence: TGTGCCAGCAGCATCCAAGGGGTTCGCGAAAAACTGTTTTTT.

This chain links TRBV14 with TRBJ2-7, with D possibly TRBD1 on 6 matching bases. CDR3 length: 15 residues. The V end lost 4 bases, the J end lost 0 bases, and 13 bases lay between the germline ends. Germline V gene lookup returns CDR1 SGHDN and CDR2 FVKESK. The CDR3 DNA sequence: TGTGCCAGCAGCCCCCACACAGGGACCTCCTACGAGCAGTACTTC. It encodes CASSPHTGTSYEQYF.

This chain connects TRBV18 to TRBJ1-5; maybe TRBD1 (5 bases). Trimming took off 4 bases at V and 4 bases at J, with 11 bases between the two ends. The CDR3 has 14 residues. Per germline, CDR1 KGHSH and CDR2 LQKENI. For the CDR3, the DNA is TGTGCCAGCTCACGGGACGGGGGGAATCAGCCCCAGCATTTT. Protein product: CASSRDGGNQPQHF.

This chain uses TRBV19 with TRBJ1-1; no definite D call. The CDR3 contains 13 residues. V shed 7 bases and J shed 1 base, with 10 bases lying between them. Germline CDR1 reads LNHDA; CDR2 reads SQIVND (reference sequence). The CDR3 is CASKGGWNTEAFF. The CDR3 nucleotides read TGTGCCAGTAAAGGAGGTTGGAACACTGAAGCTTTCTTT.

The V call is TRBV5-1, the J call TRBJ2-7; TRBD2 matches 8 bases. The V gene's germline CDR1 is SGHRS and CDR2 YFSETQ. With V trimmed by 7 bases and J by 7 bases, 4 bases remained unmatched. This CDR3 comprises 11 residues. The CDR3: CASREGREQYF. The CDR3 nucleotides read TGCGCCAGCCGGGAGGGTCGAGAGCAGTACTTC.

This rearrangement joins TRBV6-5 to TRBJ1-2; TRBD1 might be the D (5 bases). Trimming took off 0 bases at V and 6 bases at J, with 14 bases between the two ends. The CDR3 has 15 amino acids. The V gene's germline CDR1 is MNHEY and CDR2 SVGAGI. The CDR3 DNA reads as TGTGCCAGCAGTTACTCGCAGGGTGTAAGGGATGGCTACACCTTC. Encoded protein: CASSYSQGVRDGYTF.

The chain has TRBV7-9 and TRBJ2-2, with D tentatively TRBD2 (5 bases). Trimming left V 7 bases short and J 4 bases short, with 13 bases between. Germline values: CDR1 SEHNR, CDR2 FQNEAQ (reference sequence). This CDR3 has 14 residues. CDR3 in DNA: TGTGCCAGCAAGGAGGCCTCGGGCACCGGGGAGCTGTTTTTT. Its protein product is CASKEASGTGELFF.